This TCR beta chain was sequenced in a study of immune characterization of retroperitoneal liposarcoma. TCRdb re-called the PCR reads through MiXCR, storing one row per CDR3 protein. The sample includes about 5,100 distinct CDR3 sequences, over 25% of them seen just once. V lost 2 bases and J lost 6, with 14 bases in between. This CDR3 is 15 amino acids long. The sequence derives from a female donor with retroperitoneal liposarcoma. Input material: tumor tissue. The chain combines TRBV12-3 or TRBV12-4 with TRBJ1-5; tentative D call: TRBD1 (6 bases). The CDR3 nucleotides read TGTGCCAGCAGTTTAAGTCCCAGGGGCGGTCAGCCCCAGCATTTT. Amino acid sequence: CASSLSPRGGQPQHF.